Listed below are T cell receptor beta chains from one sample, sequenced in a study of blood T cell repertoires in COVID-19. Only in-frame clones appear in the TCRdb table, and some are missing; sequencing was by immunoSEQ multiplex PCR. This sample has roughly 30,000 clones, with over 75% found just once. The sample comprised peripheral blood. These TCRs come from a man in his sixties or seventies with active COVID-19. CDR3s include the opening cysteine and the closing phenylalanine or tryptophan. Fields, in order: V gene, clone size, J gene, D gene, CDR3 DNA, CDR3 protein. A D gene is named only where the DNA matches it firmly. Only part of the rows carry a size: once, few, many, or a class if the clone is expanded.

TRBV6-1	NA	TRBJ2-7	NA	TGTGCCAGCAGTGAAAAGGCCAGGCCTACCGAGCAGTACTTC	CASSEKARPTEQYF
TRBV11-3	NA	TRBJ2-5	TRBD2	TGTGCCAGCAGCTTACAAACTAGCGGGGGTGGTGAGACCCAGTACTTC	CASSLQTSGGGETQYF
TRBV9	NA	TRBJ1-3	TRBD1	TGTGCCAGCAGCAGACAGGGTTCTGGAAACACCATATATTTT	CASSRQGSGNTIYF
TRBV10-2	NA	TRBJ1-6	NA	TGCGCCAGCAGTGAGCTCGGGGGGATCAATTCACCCCTCCACTTT	CASSELGGINSPLHF
TRBV4-3	NA	TRBJ1-2	TRBD1	TGCGCCAGCAGCCAAGAGGACAGGGTGGATGGCTACACCTTC	CASSQEDRVDGYTF
TRBV27	NA	TRBJ1-2	NA	TGTGCCAGCAGTCCGACCCCCAGGGTCACGGGCTACACCTTC	CASSPTPRVTGYTF
TRBV5-1	NA	TRBJ2-7	NA	TGCGCCAGCAGCTTTAGAACAGGCTACGAGCAGTACTTC	CASSFRTGYEQYF
TRBV7-8	NA	TRBJ2-3	NA	TGTGCCAGCAGGACAGGCGGTACAGATACGCAGTATTTT	CASRTGGTDTQYF
TRBV7-2	NA	TRBJ1-5	NA	TGTGCCAGCAGCTTAGCAGGGGTCAATCAGCCCCAGCATTTT	CASSLAGVNQPQHF
TRBV30	NA	TRBJ2-3	NA	TGTGCCTGTTCGTTCCCGGATACGCAGTATTTT	CACSFPDTQYF
TRBV10-3	NA	TRBJ2-2	NA	TGTGCCATCAAGCCTGGGGGCGAAGGCGGGGAGCTGTTTTTT	CAIKPGGEGGELFF
TRBV5-1	NA	TRBJ2-3	TRBD2	TGCGCCAGCAGCCTCGGGGGGGCCAAGACAGATACGCAGTATTTT	CASSLGGAKTDTQYF
TRBV5-4	NA	TRBJ2-7	NA	TGTGCCAGCAGCTTGGACCCAGGGGCGCGTTACGAGCAGTACTTC	CASSLDPGARYEQYF
TRBV7-2	NA	TRBJ1-3	TRBD1	TGTGCCAGCAGCTTATTTATTGGAGGCAGGGGGGCAGACACCATATATTTT	CASSLFIGGRGADTIYF
TRBV24-1	NA	TRBJ2-3	TRBD1	TGTGCCACCAGTGATTTCGGGACAGGTTTTGCGAATACGCAGTATTTT	CATSDFGTGFANTQYF
TRBV12-3/TRBV12-4	NA	TRBJ2-7	NA	TGTGCCAGCAGTTTCGAGGGCTACGAGCAGTACTTC	CASSFEGYEQYF
TRBV9	NA	TRBJ2-3	TRBD1	TGTGCCAGCAGCCCAAGCCAGGGGGCGCAAGATACGCAGTATTTT	CASSPSQGAQDTQYF
TRBV2	NA	TRBJ2-3	NA	TGTGCCAGCAGGGAGACTAGATCTTCCACAGATACGCAGTATTTT	CASRETRSSTDTQYF
TRBV12-5	NA	TRBJ1-1	NA	TGTGCTAGTGGTTCGCAGGTGAACACTGAAGCTTTCTTT	CASGSQVNTEAFF
TRBV5-4	NA	TRBJ2-4	NA	TGTGCCAGCAGCTTGGCGGGGACCAAAAACATTCAGTACTTC	CASSLAGTKNIQYF
TRBV28	NA	TRBJ2-1	TRBD2	TGTGCCAGCAGTCAGGCTAGCGGGGGGGCCCGTGAGCAGTTCTTC	CASSQASGGAREQFF
TRBV4-1	NA	TRBJ2-1	TRBD2	TGCGCCAGCAGCCAAGATTTGGGAGGGCCGGGGAATGAGCAGTTCTTC	CASSQDLGGPGNEQFF
TRBV9	NA	TRBJ2-3	TRBD2	TGTGCCAGCAGCGTACTCCCCAGGGTAGCGGGGGGGACCGGCCGACGAGGGGATACGCAGTATTTT	CASSVLPRVAGGTGRRGDTQYF
TRBV27	few	TRBJ1-5	TRBD1	TGTGCCAGCAGTCCTGGGACAGGGAGTCAGCCCCAGCATTTT	CASSPGTGSQPQHF
TRBV7-9	few	TRBJ2-5	NA	TGTGCCAGCAGCACCTGGGGGGACCCCGAGACCCAGTACTTC	CASSTWGDPETQYF
TRBV19	NA	TRBJ2-1	TRBD1	TGTGCCACTAAGGGGGCTGGGTGGGGGTCCTACAATGAGCAGTTCTTC	CATKGAGWGSYNEQFF
TRBV7-2	NA	TRBJ2-7	TRBD1	TGTGCCAGCAGCCACGGGACAGGGGTCGAGCAGTACTTC	CASSHGTGVEQYF
TRBV28	NA	TRBJ2-5	NA	TGTGCCAGCAGACAGGATCCCAAAGAGACCCAGTACTTC	CASRQDPKETQYF
TRBV3-1/TRBV3-2	NA	TRBJ2-5	TRBD2	TGTGCCAGCAGCCAAAAGCGGGGGCTTGGGGGGACCCAGTACTTC	CASSQKRGLGGTQYF
TRBV3-1/TRBV3-2	NA	TRBJ1-5	TRBD1	TGTGCCAGCAGCCAAGATTGGCAGGGGGCGAGCAATCAGCCCCAGCATTTT	CASSQDWQGASNQPQHF
TRBV19	many	TRBJ1-5	NA	TGTGCCAGTAGTCCCCAGGGATCCAATCAGCCCCAGCATTTT	CASSPQGSNQPQHF
TRBV14	NA	TRBJ2-7	NA	TGTGCCAGCAGCCAGACAGGTCCTCTCCAGTACTTC	CASSQTGPLQYF
TRBV30	once	TRBJ2-3	TRBD2	TGTGCCTGGAGTGTCCAGACTAGCGGGGCAGATACGCAGTATTTT	CAWSVQTSGADTQYF
TRBV4-2	few	TRBJ2-7	TRBD1	TGTGCCAGCAGCCCCTCCGCGGCAGGGGGCTCCTACGAGCAGTACTTC	CASSPSAAGGSYEQYF
TRBV20-1	NA	TRBJ2-3	NA	TGCAGTGCTAGTCCTAGCGGCACAGATACGCAGTATTTT	CSASPSGTDTQYF
TRBV28	NA	TRBJ1-6	NA	TGTGCCAGCAGTTCACCCAGTGATAATTCACCCCTCCACTTT	CASSSPSDNSPLHF
TRBV6-5	NA	TRBJ1-5	NA	TGTGCCAGCAGCACACAGGGTAACGTGAATCAGCCCCAGCATTTT	CASSTQGNVNQPQHF
TRBV2	NA	TRBJ1-2	NA	TGTGCCAGCAGTGAACAGGGGTCACCCTATGGCTACACCTTC	CASSEQGSPYGYTF
TRBV19	NA	TRBJ2-5	NA	TGTGCCAGTAACGCGGGGACGTTCCAAGAGACCCAGTACTTC	CASNAGTFQETQYF
TRBV7-9	hyperexpanded	TRBJ1-4	NA	TGTGCCAGCAGCCTACGCAGGGAGGATGAAAAACTGTTTTTT	CASSLRREDEKLFF
TRBV5-4	NA	TRBJ2-7	TRBD2	TGTGCCAGCAGCTTGCGTGGCGGGGGGTCCTACGAGCAGTACTTC	CASSLRGGGSYEQYF
TRBV5-1	once	TRBJ1-4	TRBD1	TGCGCCAGCAGCTTGGGGGCAGGGGGTAATGAAAAACTGTTTTTT	CASSLGAGGNEKLFF
TRBV6-2/TRBV6-3	few	TRBJ1-3	NA	TGTGCCAGCAGTTACTCGCCGGACAGTGGAAACACCATATATTTT	CASSYSPDSGNTIYF
TRBV7-3	once	TRBJ2-5	TRBD1	TGTGCCAGCAGCTTGACAGGGGAGATGGTGGAGACCCAGTACTTC	CASSLTGEMVETQYF
TRBV7-9	once	TRBJ2-2	NA	TGTGCCAGCAGCTCAAACCGGGACACGGAGAACACCGGGGAGCTGTTTTTT	CASSSNRDTENTGELFF
TRBV5-1	NA	TRBJ2-7	NA	TGCGCCAGCAGCTTTGACGGGAGCTCCTACGAGCAGTACTTC	CASSFDGSSYEQYF
TRBV19	NA	TRBJ2-7	NA	TGTGCCAGTAGTATAGAGGCGGGACTCTACGAGCAGTACTTC	CASSIEAGLYEQYF
TRBV7-9	NA	TRBJ2-2	NA	TGTGCCAGCAGCCTACGGTCCGGGGAGCTGTTTTTT	CASSLRSGELFF
TRBV30	NA	TRBJ1-4	NA	TGTGCCTGGAGGGCTACCACCGTGGCAGGGATGGAAAAACTGTTTTTT	CAWRATTVAGMEKLFF
TRBV6-2/TRBV6-3	NA	TRBJ2-1	TRBD2	TGTGCCAGCAGTCCCGATCTAGCGGGGGGGCCAAGGAAGCAGTTCTTC	CASSPDLAGGPRKQFF
TRBV18	NA	TRBJ1-5	NA	TGTGCCAGCTCATCAGGACATCCAGGGACCCAGCATTTT	CASSSGHPGTQHF
TRBV5-1	NA	TRBJ1-1	TRBD1	TGCGCCAGCAGCAGCAGGACAGGGGCTGCGAACACTGAAGCTTTCTTT	CASSSRTGAANTEAFF
TRBV2	once	TRBJ2-1	NA	TGTGCCAGCACGACCACAGGGGGGGTGAGCAATGAGCAGTTCTTC	CASTTTGGVSNEQFF